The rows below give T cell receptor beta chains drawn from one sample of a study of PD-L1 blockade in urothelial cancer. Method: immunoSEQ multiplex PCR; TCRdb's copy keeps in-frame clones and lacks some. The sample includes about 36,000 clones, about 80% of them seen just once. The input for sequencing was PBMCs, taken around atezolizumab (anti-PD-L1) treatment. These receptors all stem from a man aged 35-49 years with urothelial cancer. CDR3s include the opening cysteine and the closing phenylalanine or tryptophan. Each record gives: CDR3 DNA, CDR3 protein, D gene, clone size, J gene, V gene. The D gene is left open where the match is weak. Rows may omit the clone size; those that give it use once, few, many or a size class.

CDR3nt: TGTGCCAGCAGCTTCTCTTCAGCTGGAAACACCATATATTTT; CDR3aa: CASSFSSAGNTIYF; d_gene: -; abundance: -; j_gene: TRBJ1-3; v_gene: TRBV7-2
CDR3nt: TGTGCCAGCAGCTTAGACGGGACAGTTATTAGCCCCGGCTACACCTTC; CDR3aa: CASSLDGTVISPGYTF; d_gene: TRBD1; abundance: -; j_gene: TRBJ1-2; v_gene: TRBV7-9
CDR3nt: TGCAGCGTTGGAGACAGGCACTACACCTTC; CDR3aa: CSVGDRHYTF; d_gene: -; abundance: once; j_gene: TRBJ1-2; v_gene: TRBV29-1
CDR3nt: TGCAGCGTTGCTGGACTAGCGGCAAGCTCCTACAATGAGCAGTTCTTC; CDR3aa: CSVAGLAASSYNEQFF; d_gene: TRBD2; abundance: -; j_gene: TRBJ2-1; v_gene: TRBV29-1
CDR3nt: TGCGCCAGCAGTGTAGACCCCAGGGTGAACACTGAAGCTTTCTTT; CDR3aa: CASSVDPRVNTEAFF; d_gene: -; abundance: few; j_gene: TRBJ1-1; v_gene: TRBV10-1
CDR3nt: TGTGCCACCAGGACAGGCACAGATACGCAGTATTTT; CDR3aa: CATRTGTDTQYF; d_gene: -; abundance: -; j_gene: TRBJ2-3; v_gene: TRBV15
CDR3nt: TGCGCCAGCAGCCAAGATACGTCTAGCGGGCCCTACGAGCAGTACTTC; CDR3aa: CASSQDTSSGPYEQYF; d_gene: TRBD2; abundance: -; j_gene: TRBJ2-7; v_gene: TRBV4-3
CDR3nt: TGTGCCTGGAGTGTGGAACGGAGGTATGGCTACACCTTC; CDR3aa: CAWSVERRYGYTF; d_gene: -; abundance: -; j_gene: TRBJ1-2; v_gene: TRBV30
CDR3nt: TGTGCCAGCAGTTGGCAGGGGAACACTGAAGCTTTCTTT; CDR3aa: CASSWQGNTEAFF; d_gene: -; abundance: few; j_gene: TRBJ1-1; v_gene: TRBV5-4
CDR3nt: TGCGCCAGCAGCCTAGACAGCGCCCGTGATCAGCCCCAGCATTTT; CDR3aa: CASSLDSARDQPQHF; d_gene: -; abundance: -; j_gene: TRBJ1-5; v_gene: TRBV5-1
CDR3nt: TGTGCCAGCAGCCCCCAACTCGGGACAGCTGAGGGGAACTATGGCTACACCTTC; CDR3aa: CASSPQLGTAEGNYGYTF; d_gene: TRBD1; abundance: -; j_gene: TRBJ1-2; v_gene: TRBV7-6
CDR3nt: TGTGCCAGCTCTCGGGAGGAGGGGTTGTCCGAGCAGTACTTC; CDR3aa: CASSREEGLSEQYF; d_gene: TRBD2; abundance: -; j_gene: TRBJ2-7; v_gene: TRBV18
CDR3nt: TGTGCCACCCCGCCGGGTCCCAGCTTGAACACCGGGGAGCTGTTTTTT; CDR3aa: CATPPGPSLNTGELFF; d_gene: -; abundance: few; j_gene: TRBJ2-2; v_gene: TRBV7-9
CDR3nt: TGTGCCAGCAGCTTTCGGCAGGGGGCGATAGATACGCAGTATTTT; CDR3aa: CASSFRQGAIDTQYF; d_gene: TRBD1; abundance: -; j_gene: TRBJ2-3; v_gene: TRBV5-4
CDR3nt: TGTGCCAGTAGCCGCACAGGGGTTGATACGCAGTATTTT; CDR3aa: CASSRTGVDTQYF; d_gene: TRBD1; abundance: -; j_gene: TRBJ2-3; v_gene: TRBV19
CDR3nt: TGTGCCAGCAGGCCAGCGGGCGTCAGCAATCAGCCCCAGCATTTT; CDR3aa: CASRPAGVSNQPQHF; d_gene: -; abundance: -; j_gene: TRBJ1-5; v_gene: TRBV6-5
CDR3nt: TGCGCCAGCAGCTTGGCCCAAGGGGGCCCTTTCACTGAAGCTTTCTTT; CDR3aa: CASSLAQGGPFTEAFF; d_gene: TRBD1; abundance: -; j_gene: TRBJ1-1; v_gene: TRBV5-1
CDR3nt: TGTGCCAGCAGCAGCCCCACCGGCGAGGACTACGAGCAGTACTTC; CDR3aa: CASSSPTGEDYEQYF; d_gene: -; abundance: -; j_gene: TRBJ2-7; v_gene: TRBV28
CDR3nt: TGTGCCAGCAGCTTACAGGCCCACTACGAGCAGTACTTC; CDR3aa: CASSLQAHYEQYF; d_gene: -; abundance: few; j_gene: TRBJ2-7; v_gene: TRBV7-8
CDR3nt: TGTGCCTGGAGTTCAACGCGGACTAGCGGGAAAACAGATACGCAGTATTTT; CDR3aa: CAWSSTRTSGKTDTQYF; d_gene: TRBD2; abundance: -; j_gene: TRBJ2-3; v_gene: TRBV30
CDR3nt: TGTGCCAGCATGGGCTGGGGCCGCCTGAACACTGAAGCTTTCTTT; CDR3aa: CASMGWGRLNTEAFF; d_gene: -; abundance: once; j_gene: TRBJ1-1; v_gene: TRBV27
CDR3nt: TGTGCCTGGAGTGGAGGGATAACCGATGGCTACACCTTC; CDR3aa: CAWSGGITDGYTF; d_gene: -; abundance: once; j_gene: TRBJ1-2; v_gene: TRBV30
CDR3nt: TGTGCCTGGAGTTATCAGGGTGGGAGCAATCAGCCCCAGCATTTT; CDR3aa: CAWSYQGGSNQPQHF; d_gene: -; abundance: -; j_gene: TRBJ1-5; v_gene: TRBV30
CDR3nt: TGTGCCTGGAGTGTCCAGAGGTCAAAAGAGACCCAGTACTTC; CDR3aa: CAWSVQRSKETQYF; d_gene: -; abundance: -; j_gene: TRBJ2-5; v_gene: TRBV30
CDR3nt: TGTGCCAGCAGCTTATGGACAGGAGAGCAGTACTTC; CDR3aa: CASSLWTGEQYF; d_gene: TRBD1; abundance: -; j_gene: TRBJ2-7; v_gene: TRBV5-4
CDR3nt: TGTGCCAGCAGCTCTTCCGGGACTAGCGGCCCCACAGATACGCAGTATTTT; CDR3aa: CASSSSGTSGPTDTQYF; d_gene: TRBD2; abundance: -; j_gene: TRBJ2-3; v_gene: TRBV7-3
CDR3nt: TGCGCCAGCAGCCAGGGACTAGCGGTCGTGAATGAGCAGTTCTTC; CDR3aa: CASSQGLAVVNEQFF; d_gene: TRBD2; abundance: -; j_gene: TRBJ2-1; v_gene: TRBV4-3
CDR3nt: TGTGCCACCAGCAGAAGGGACACCGTGAACACTGAAGCTTTCTTT; CDR3aa: CATSRRDTVNTEAFF; d_gene: -; abundance: -; j_gene: TRBJ1-1; v_gene: TRBV15
CDR3nt: TGCGCCAGCAGCCCACCCGGGGGGGCCAAAAACATTCAGTACTTC; CDR3aa: CASSPPGGAKNIQYF; d_gene: TRBD2; abundance: -; j_gene: TRBJ2-4; v_gene: TRBV4-1
CDR3nt: TGTGCCAGCAGCTTAAGGAGACTAGCCATCTACAATGAGCAGTTCTTC; CDR3aa: CASSLRRLAIYNEQFF; d_gene: TRBD2; abundance: -; j_gene: TRBJ2-1; v_gene: TRBV5-6